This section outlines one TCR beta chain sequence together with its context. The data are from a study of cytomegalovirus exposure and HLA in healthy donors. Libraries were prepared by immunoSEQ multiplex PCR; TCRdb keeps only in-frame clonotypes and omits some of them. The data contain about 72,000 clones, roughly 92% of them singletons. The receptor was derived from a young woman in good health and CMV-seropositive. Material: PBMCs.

The CDR3 sequence is CASSGQGMGEQYF. The CDR3 DNA is TGCGCCAGCAGCGGACAGGGAATGGGCGAGCAGTACTTC. This chain links TRBV10-1 with TRBJ2-7; TRBD1 matches 8 bases. Germline lookup yields CDR1 WNHNN and CDR2 SYGVQD (reference sequence). This CDR3 region has 13 residues. V was pared by 6 bases and J by 6 bases, with 7 bases of the junction left unmatched.